This TCR beta chain was identified during a study of CD8 T cells in Susac syndrome. Reverse transcription of roughly 0.45 to 1 ug RNA was carried out with random hexamers. TCRdb reanalysed the immunoSEQ multiplex PCR reads using MiXCR and keeps one entry per CDR3 protein. The sample contains over 150,000 distinct CDR3 sequences, 90% to 96% of which appear only once. V was trimmed by 2 bases and J by 8 bases, leaving 22 bases between them. Germline CDR1 reads GTSNPN; CDR2 reads SVGIG (reference sequence). This CDR3 comprises 16 residues. The chain combines TRBV30 with TRBJ2-1, with a possible D match to TRBD1 (8 bases). The sample taken for sequencing was CD4+ T cells from PBMCs. The clonotype comes from a human donor with Susac syndrome. CDR3: CAWSPIDRGRGDEQFF. CDR3 bases: TGTGCCTGGAGTCCTATCGACAGGGGTCGGGGGGATGAGCAGTTCTTC.